Below are 10 T cell receptor beta chains sequenced from a single sample in a study of blood T cells in healthy people across ages. Alongside a J-beta primer mix, a sample-barcoded 5' primer served in a second PCR lasting roughly 7 to 12 cycles. TCRdb processed the 5' RACE reads anew with MiXCR; each CDR3 protein has one entry. Among nearly 800,000 distinct CDR3 sequences, around a quarter were seen once, and the ten largest hold 3% to 4.5%. Another study also made use of these data, one on T cells of mothers and their children.

The sequenced sample consisted of blood. The receptors shown here come from a boy younger than 18 in good health.

The table lists this clonotype with a few counts. This sequence joins TRBV5-1 and TRBJ1-1, with D possibly matching TRBD1 (6 bases). V lost 1 base to trimming and J lost 4 bases, with 11 bases between them. Germline CDR1 SGHRS, CDR2 YFSETQ. The CDR3 contains 14 residues. The CDR3 spells CASSLSGVVTEAFF. In DNA form, the CDR3 reads TGCGCCAGCAGCTTGTCAGGGGTTGTCACTGAAGCTTTCTTT.

This chain links TRBV13 with TRBJ2-7; 14 bases fit TRBD2. The V and J ends lost 2 bases and 6 bases, in that order; junction bases with no gene match: 9. Germline CDR1 and CDR2: PRHDT and FYEKMQ (reference sequence). The CDR3 totals 17 residues. The CDR3 nucleotides are TGTGCCAGCAGCTTATTAGTTTCGGGACTAGCGGGAGCCGAGCAGTACTTC. Protein product: CASSLLVSGLAGAEQYF.

This sequence joins TRBV7-8 and TRBJ2-5; no clear D gene. Germline V gene sequence: CDR1 SGHVS, CDR2 FQNEAQ. This CDR3 is 14 amino acids long. V was cut by 5 bases and J by 5 bases, with 15 bases left in between. CDR3 protein: CASSPDRELETQYF. CDR3 bases: TGTGCCAGCAGCCCTGATCGAGAATTGGAGACCCAGTACTTC. The full variable domain, its missing parts supplied by reference TRBV7-8 and TRBJ2-5, is GAGVSQSPRYKVAKRGQDVALRCDPISGHVSLFWYQQALGQGPEFLTYFQNEAQLDKSGLPSDRFFAERPEGSVSTLKIQRTQQEDSAVYLCASSPDRELETQYFGPGTRLLVL.

This clonotype was detected only a few times. The chain employs TRBV7-2 and TRBJ2-3; TRBD1 might be the D (6 bases). CDR1 and CDR2 from the germline V gene are SGHTA and FQGNSA. The length of the CDR3 is 16 residues. V gave up 1 base and J gave up 4 bases, with 15 bases separating them. CDR3 DNA sequence: TGTGCCAGCAGCTTAGGTTCAGGGGTGAGGGCAGATACGCAGTATTTT. It is translated as CASSLGSGVRADTQYF.

Here the CDR3 reads CASSQGRDAEAFF. The CDR3 bases are TGTGCCAGCAGCCAAGGGAGGGACGCTGAAGCTTTCTTT. The gene calls are TRBV3-1 and TRBJ1-1, with TRBD1 as a possible D gene (5 bases). This CDR3 has 13 amino acids. The V gene lost 1 base and the J gene lost 6 bases, with 9 bases spanning the gap. CDR1 and CDR2 (germline): LGHDT, YNNKEL (reference sequence).

The CDR3 loop reads CASSLGQHQETQYF. CDR3 DNA: TGTGCCAGCAGCCTGGGACAGCACCAAGAGACCCAGTACTTC. This chain links TRBV7-9 with TRBJ2-5, with 7 bases that match TRBD1. With V trimmed by 5 bases and J by 0 bases, 3 bases remained unmatched. CDR3 size: 14 residues. The germline V gene encodes CDR1 SEHNR and CDR2 FQNEAQ (reference sequence).

V is TRBV20-1 and J is TRBJ2-5, with D possibly matching TRBD2 (5 bases). V shed 0 bases and J shed 3 bases, with 14 bases lying between them. Germline-derived CDR1 and CDR2 are DFQATT and SNEGSKA (reference sequence). This CDR3 is 15 amino acids long. For the CDR3, the DNA is TGCAGTGCTAGAGATCTGCGACTGAGGGAAGAGACCCAGTACTTC. It encodes CSARDLRLREETQYF.

In this sample, this clonotype turned up a few times. The rearrangement uses TRBV15 and TRBJ2-1, with TRBD2 matching over 8 bases. Germline V lookup: CDR1 LNHNV, CDR2 YYDKDF (reference sequence). The CDR3 extends over 17 amino acids. J lost 8 bases, V lost 3 bases, and 15 bases had no gene match. CDR3 nucleotide sequence: TGTGCCACCAGCAGTCAAGCGGGAGCCATTCTAGGACATGAGCAGTTCTTC. Its protein is CATSSQAGAILGHEQFF.

The rearrangement uses TRBV3-1 and TRBJ1-4; D is ambiguous. V lost 0 bases and J lost 5, with 19 bases in between. Germline CDR1 LGHDT, CDR2 YNNKEL (reference sequence). The CDR3 runs to 18 residues. The CDR3 loop reads CASSQDRGGNEINEKLFF. The DNA of the CDR3 is TGTGCCAGCAGCCAAGATCGAGGTGGAAACGAGATAAATGAAAAACTGTTTTTT.

In this sample, this clonotype turned up a few times. The chain is built from TRBV27 and TRBJ1-2; D gene uncertain. V was shortened by 6 bases and J by 3 bases, with 11 bases between the two germline ends. The CDR3 runs 13 residues. Germline CDR1 MNHEY, CDR2 SMNVEV (reference sequence). The CDR3 spells CASSVGVDYGYTF. Written as DNA, the CDR3 is TGTGCCAGCAGCGTAGGTGTGGACTATGGCTACACCTTC.